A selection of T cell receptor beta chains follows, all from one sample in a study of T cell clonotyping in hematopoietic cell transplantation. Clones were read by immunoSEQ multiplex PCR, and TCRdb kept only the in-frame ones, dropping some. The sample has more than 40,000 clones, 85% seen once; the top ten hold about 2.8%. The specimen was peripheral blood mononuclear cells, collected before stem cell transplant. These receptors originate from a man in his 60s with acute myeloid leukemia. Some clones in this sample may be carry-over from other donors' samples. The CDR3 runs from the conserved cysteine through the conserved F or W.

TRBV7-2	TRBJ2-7	CASSLMRTSDVPYEQYF
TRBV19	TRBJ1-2	CASSVRDPYGYTF
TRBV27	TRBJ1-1	CASITGGGAEAFF
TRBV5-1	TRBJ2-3	CASSSSLGGTDTQYF
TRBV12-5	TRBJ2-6	CASGPLGSGANVLTF
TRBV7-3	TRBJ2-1	CASSLTLAGANNEQFF
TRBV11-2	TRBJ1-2	CASSLLGEGSHGYTF
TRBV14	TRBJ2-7	CASSYYSYEQYF
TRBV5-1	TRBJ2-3	CASSPRLAGRWDTQYF
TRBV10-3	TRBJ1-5	CAISDRNQPQHF
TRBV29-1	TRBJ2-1	CSVLESQFF
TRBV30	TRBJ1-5	CAWSVQGNQPQHF
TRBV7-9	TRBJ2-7	CASSPEDSSEQYF
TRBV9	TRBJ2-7	CASSAGTAYEQYF
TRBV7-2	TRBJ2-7	CASSATDRSSYEQYF
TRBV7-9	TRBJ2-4	CASSLGSSGGPRDIQYF
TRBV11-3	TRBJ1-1	CASSPTNTEAFF
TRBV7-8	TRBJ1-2	CASSLADPHYGYTF
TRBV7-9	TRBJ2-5	CASSLALGHLSKETQYF
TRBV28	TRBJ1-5	CASRVDRGRGNQPQHF
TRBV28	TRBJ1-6	CASRRTGGSYNSPLHF
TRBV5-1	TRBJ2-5	CASSEAGRLETQYF
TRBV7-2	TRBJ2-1	CASSRRPAGNIVADEQFF
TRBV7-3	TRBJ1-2	CASSLVVRQYGYTF
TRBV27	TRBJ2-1	CASRVAGGNNEQFF
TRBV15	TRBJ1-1	CATSRDDGGRGNTEAFF
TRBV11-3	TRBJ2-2	CASRPGTGNTGELFF
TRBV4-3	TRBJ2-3	CASSQVGEAGAFTDTQYF
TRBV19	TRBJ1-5	CASSMQAGGQPQHF
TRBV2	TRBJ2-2	CAKTGTGTGELFF
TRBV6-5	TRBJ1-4	CASSAASLSEKLFF
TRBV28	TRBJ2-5	CASSPPPSETQYF
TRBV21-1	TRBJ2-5	CASSIQAYQETQYF
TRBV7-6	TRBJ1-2	CASSLSTGRDYGYTF
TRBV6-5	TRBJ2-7	CASSGLAEPYYEQYF
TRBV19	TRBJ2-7	CASSTKSSSYEQYF
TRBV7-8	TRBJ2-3	CASSFGQVSTDTQYF
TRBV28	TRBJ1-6	CASRKANSPLHF
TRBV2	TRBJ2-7	CASSDHYEQYF
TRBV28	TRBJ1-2	CASSPPYYGYTF
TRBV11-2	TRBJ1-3	CASSGGGTFGNTIYF
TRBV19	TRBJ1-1	CASSISWTLGTEAFF
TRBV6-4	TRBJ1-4	CASSVQGGDEKLFF
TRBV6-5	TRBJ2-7	CASSRQGYEQYF
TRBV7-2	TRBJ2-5	CASSLTGQGAETQYF
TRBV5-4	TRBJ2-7	CASSRDTVSEQYF
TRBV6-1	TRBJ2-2	CASRPGGANTGELFF
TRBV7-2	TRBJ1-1	CASSLAREQGLTFF
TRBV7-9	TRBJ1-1	CASSSSRERTGLNTEAFF
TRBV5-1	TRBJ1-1	CASSKNTEAFF
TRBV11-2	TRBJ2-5	CASSQGGATSGETQYF